Listed below are T cell receptor beta chains from one sample, sequenced in a study of tumor and adjacent non-tumor tissue in lung cancer. MiXCR, run by TCRdb on the multiplex PCR reads, gives a single entry per CDR3 protein. The repertoire consists of 200,000 to 250,000 distinct CDR3 sequences, with 71% occurring once and the leading ten covering about 23%. Sequencing was done on a sample of lung tumor tissue. The receptors were sampled from a man in his 60s with non-small cell lung cancer. CDR3s include the opening cysteine and the closing phenylalanine or tryptophan. D genes are given only for firm matches. Size values are once, few and many counts, or a class for expanded clones, and some rows have none.

CDR3 protein: CASSHGGFLGGNTEAFF
CDR3 DNA: TGCGCCAGCAGCCACGGCGGCTTCTTGGGGGGGAACACTGAAGCTTTCTTT
D gene: -
J gene: TRBJ1-1
clone size: few
V gene: TRBV4-1

CDR3 protein: CSARASGRTITGEQYF
CDR3 DNA: TGCAGTGCTAGAGCTAGCGGGAGGACCATCACGGGCGAGCAGTACTTC
D gene: TRBD2
J gene: TRBJ2-7
clone size: -
V gene: TRBV20-1

CDR3 protein: CATSDRWTSGGKQETQYF
CDR3 DNA: TGTGCCACCAGTGATCGATGGACTAGCGGGGGGAAACAAGAGACCCAGTACTTC
D gene: TRBD2
J gene: TRBJ2-5
clone size: many
V gene: TRBV24-1

CDR3 protein: CASSSVLLAGAGGPQYF
CDR3 DNA: TGTGCCAGCAGCTCCGTACTACTAGCGGGGGCCGGGGGGCCCCAGTACTTC
D gene: TRBD2
J gene: TRBJ2-5
clone size: -
V gene: TRBV5-4

CDR3 protein: CASRESLVGGTETQYF
CDR3 DNA: TGTGCCAGCAGGGAAAGTCTAGTTGGGGGAACGGAGACCCAGTACTTC
D gene: -
J gene: TRBJ2-5
clone size: -
V gene: TRBV6-5

CDR3 protein: CSAGDRAGKEKLFF
CDR3 DNA: TGCAGTGCTGGAGACCGGGCTGGGAAGGAAAAACTGTTTTTT
D gene: -
J gene: TRBJ1-4
clone size: many
V gene: TRBV20-1

CDR3 protein: CSLRPGGEKLFF
CDR3 DNA: TGCAGTTTACGTCCGGGAGGCGAAAAACTGTTTTTT
D gene: -
J gene: TRBJ1-4
clone size: many
V gene: TRBV20-1

CDR3 protein: CASTPSLRDSYEQYF
CDR3 DNA: TGTGCCAGCACTCCATCACTAAGGGACAGCTACGAGCAGTACTTC
D gene: TRBD1
J gene: TRBJ2-7
clone size: -
V gene: TRBV6-1

CDR3 protein: CANSLCEDGEKLFF
CDR3 DNA: TGTGCCAACAGCTTATGCGAGGACGGTGAAAAACTGTTTTTT
D gene: -
J gene: TRBJ1-4
clone size: -
V gene: TRBV11-3

CDR3 protein: CSAGISGQTNYTF
CDR3 DNA: TGCAGTGCCGGTATATCGGGACAGACGAACTACACCTTC
D gene: TRBD1
J gene: TRBJ1-2
clone size: once
V gene: TRBV20-1

CDR3 protein: CVSNLGQKETQYF
CDR3 DNA: TGTGTCAGCAACTTAGGCCAGAAAGAAACCCAGTACTTC
D gene: -
J gene: TRBJ2-5
clone size: -
V gene: TRBV11-2

CDR3 protein: CTSSSQRVGNQPQHF
CDR3 DNA: TGTACCAGCAGTTCGCAGAGGGTAGGGAATCAGCCCCAGCATTTT
D gene: -
J gene: TRBJ1-5
clone size: -
V gene: TRBV6-1

CDR3 protein: CASTSGGMNTEAFF
CDR3 DNA: TGTGCCAGCACCTCCGGGGGCATGAACACTGAAGCTTTCTTT
D gene: -
J gene: TRBJ1-1
clone size: -
V gene: TRBV6-6

CDR3 protein: CPSILNPTGGTEAFF
CDR3 DNA: TGTCCCAGCATTCTTAACCCGACAGGGGGCACTGAGGCTTTCTTT
D gene: TRBD1
J gene: TRBJ1-1
clone size: -
V gene: TRBV6-1

CDR3 protein: CASSLLRGYTF
CDR3 DNA: TGTGCCAGCAGTTTACTACGGGGCTACACCTTC
D gene: -
J gene: TRBJ1-2
clone size: many
V gene: TRBV12-3/TRBV12-4

CDR3 protein: CASSRQRTGSSYNEQLF
CDR3 DNA: TGTGCCAGCAGCCGGCAGAGGACGGGGAGCTCCTACAATGAGCAGCTCTTC
D gene: -
J gene: TRBJ2-1
clone size: -
V gene: TRBV6-2/TRBV6-3

CDR3 protein: CASTLGGAASSYNEQFF
CDR3 DNA: TGTGCCAGCACCCTAGGGGGGGCGGCGAGCTCCTACAATGAGCAGTTCTTC
D gene: -
J gene: TRBJ2-1
clone size: few
V gene: TRBV5-4

CDR3 protein: CSVEVNGTNTEAFF
CDR3 DNA: TGCAGCGTTGAGGTCAACGGGACGAACACTGAAGCTTTCTTT
D gene: -
J gene: TRBJ1-1
clone size: few
V gene: TRBV29-1

CDR3 protein: CASAIRDSAATEAFF
CDR3 DNA: TGTGCTAGTGCCATTAGAGACAGCGCGGCAACTGAAGCTTTCTTT
D gene: -
J gene: TRBJ1-1
clone size: few
V gene: TRBV12-5

CDR3 protein: CASSLDGLAGNEQFF
CDR3 DNA: TGTGCCAGCAGTCTAGATGGACTAGCGGGCAATGAGCAGTTCTTC
D gene: TRBD2
J gene: TRBJ2-1
clone size: many
V gene: TRBV11-3

CDR3 protein: CASSSPGSETQHF
CDR3 DNA: TGTGCCAGCAGTAGCCCAGGGTCCGAGACCCAGCACTTC
D gene: -
J gene: TRBJ2-5
clone size: -
V gene: TRBV6-5

CDR3 protein: CASRPANCTFYEQYF
CDR3 DNA: TGTGCCAGCAGACCAGCTAACTGCACCTTCTACGAGCAGTACTTC
D gene: -
J gene: TRBJ2-7
clone size: -
V gene: TRBV12-3/TRBV12-4

CDR3 protein: CASSVGGPRNTEAFF
CDR3 DNA: TGTGCCAGCAGTGTTGGGGGGCCGAGGAACACTGAAGCTTTCTTT
D gene: -
J gene: TRBJ1-1
clone size: many
V gene: TRBV6-1

CDR3 protein: CASSYATANTEAFF
CDR3 DNA: TGTGCCAGCAGTTACGCGACAGCGAACACTGAAGCTTTCTTT
D gene: -
J gene: TRBJ1-1
clone size: many
V gene: TRBV6-2/TRBV6-3

CDR3 protein: CASSERGKSSGGALFF
CDR3 DNA: TGTGCCAGCAGTGAAAGAGGCAAATCAAGCGGCGGGGCGCTGTTTTTT
D gene: -
J gene: TRBJ2-2
clone size: -
V gene: TRBV6-1

CDR3 protein: CASSTRQGDLPQHF
CDR3 DNA: TGTGCCAGCAGCACCCGACAAGGAGATCTGCCCCAGCATTTT
D gene: -
J gene: TRBJ1-5
clone size: -
V gene: TRBV11-2

CDR3 protein: CASSFGAGGHTDTQYF
CDR3 DNA: TGTGCCAGCAGTTTCGGAGCGGGGGGCCACACAGATACGCAGTATTTT
D gene: TRBD2
J gene: TRBJ2-3
clone size: -
V gene: TRBV28

CDR3 protein: CANSPQGFAEAFF
CDR3 DNA: TGTGCCAACAGCCCTCAGGGGTTTGCTGAAGCTTTCTTT
D gene: -
J gene: TRBJ1-1
clone size: -
V gene: TRBV11-2

CDR3 protein: CASSDTGTSGAQCF
CDR3 DNA: TGTGCCAGCAGTGACACCGGGACCTCGGGGGCCCAGTGCTTC
D gene: -
J gene: TRBJ2-5
clone size: -
V gene: TRBV6-5

CDR3 protein: CSARSRQMTEAFF
CDR3 DNA: TGCAGTGCTAGATCACGCCAGATGACTGAAGCTTTCTTC
D gene: -
J gene: TRBJ1-1
clone size: -
V gene: TRBV20-1

CDR3 protein: CSARNQPGNEQFF
CDR3 DNA: TGCAGTGCTAGAAATCAACCAGGCAATGAGCAATTCTTC
D gene: -
J gene: TRBJ2-1
clone size: -
V gene: TRBV20-1

CDR3 protein: CAISPPWGRGDTQYF
CDR3 DNA: TGTGCCATCAGCCCCCCGTGGGGGCGGGGAGATACGCAGTATTTT
D gene: -
J gene: TRBJ2-3
clone size: once
V gene: TRBV6-2/TRBV6-3

CDR3 protein: CASSERSRGLRGNTEAFF
CDR3 DNA: TGTGCCAGCAGTGAAAGGTCTAGGGGGCTCAGAGGGAACACTGAAGCTTTCTTT
D gene: TRBD1
J gene: TRBJ1-1
clone size: many
V gene: TRBV6-1

CDR3 protein: CATTEGLAANIQYF
CDR3 DNA: TGTGCCACCACCGAAGGACTAGCGGCAAACATTCAGTACTTC
D gene: TRBD2
J gene: TRBJ2-4
clone size: -
V gene: TRBV6-1

CDR3 protein: CASSSSSADYGHTF
CDR3 DNA: TGTGCCAGTAGCTCCTCGTCGGCGGACTATGGCCACACCTTC
D gene: -
J gene: TRBJ1-2
clone size: once
V gene: TRBV7-9

CDR3 protein: CSVSGSGRAIEQFF
CDR3 DNA: TGCAGCGTTTCGGGTAGCGGGAGGGCCATTGAGCAGTTCTTC
D gene: TRBD2
J gene: TRBJ2-1
clone size: -
V gene: TRBV29-1

CDR3 protein: CARTGQVNTEAFF
CDR3 DNA: TGTGCCAGGACCGGACAGGTCAACACTGAAGCTTTCTTT
D gene: TRBD1
J gene: TRBJ1-1
clone size: -
V gene: TRBV6-1

CDR3 protein: CASSHGGRYSNQPQHF
CDR3 DNA: TGTGCCAGCAGTCACGGGGGCCGGTATAGCAATCAGCCCCAGCATTTT
D gene: -
J gene: TRBJ1-5
clone size: -
V gene: TRBV6-6

CDR3 protein: CSARLLSARTDTQYF
CDR3 DNA: TGCAGTGCTAGACTACTTAGCGCCCGCACAGATACGCAGTATTTT
D gene: -
J gene: TRBJ2-3
clone size: many
V gene: TRBV20-1

CDR3 protein: CSASSAGPTTPNEEFF
CDR3 DNA: TGCAGTGCTTCCAGTGCGGGACCCACTACCCCGAATGAGGAGTTCTTC
D gene: -
J gene: TRBJ2-1
clone size: -
V gene: TRBV20-1

CDR3 protein: CASSQLEGSSYEQYF
CDR3 DNA: TGTGCCAGCAGCCAGTTAGAGGGGAGCTCCTACGAGCAGTACTTC
D gene: -
J gene: TRBJ2-7
clone size: -
V gene: TRBV4-2

CDR3 protein: CASTADGTSGSGTQHF
CDR3 DNA: TGTGCCAGCACCGCTGATGGGACTAGCGGGTCGGGTACGCAGCATTTT
D gene: -
J gene: TRBJ1-5
clone size: -
V gene: TRBV6-4

CDR3 protein: CARNAGGPNEQYF
CDR3 DNA: TGTGCCCGGAACGCGGGAGGGCCCAACGAGCAGTACTTC
D gene: TRBD2
J gene: TRBJ2-7
clone size: once
V gene: TRBV30

CDR3 protein: CAWSGTSWRTDTQYF
CDR3 DNA: TGTGCCTGGAGTGGGACTAGCTGGAGAACAGATACGCAGTATTTT
D gene: TRBD2
J gene: TRBJ2-3
clone size: once
V gene: TRBV30

CDR3 protein: CANSLVSRGNEQFF
CDR3 DNA: TGTGCCAACAGCTTAGTCTCCCGTGGCAATGAGCAGTTCTTC
D gene: -
J gene: TRBJ2-1
clone size: -
V gene: TRBV11-2

CDR3 protein: CANSSPNRALYF
CDR3 DNA: TGTGCCAACAGCTCCCCCAACAGGGCTCTGTACTTC
D gene: -
J gene: TRBJ2-7
clone size: once
V gene: TRBV5-5

CDR3 protein: CASSLGYNQPQNF
CDR3 DNA: TGTGCCAGCAGCTTGGGGTATAACCAGCCCCAGAATTTT
D gene: -
J gene: TRBJ1-5
clone size: -
V gene: TRBV11-3

CDR3 protein: CASRKDGTVNQPQHF
CDR3 DNA: TGTGCCAGTAGAAAAGACGGGACGGTCAATCAGCCCCAGCATTTT
D gene: -
J gene: TRBJ1-5
clone size: -
V gene: TRBV7-2

CDR3 protein: CSVTSGGIDTQYF
CDR3 DNA: TGCAGCGTAACTAGTGGGGGCATAGATACGCAGTATTTT
D gene: -
J gene: TRBJ2-3
clone size: -
V gene: TRBV29-1

CDR3 protein: CASSLSSLGAYEQYF
CDR3 DNA: TGTGCCAGCAGTTTATCCTCCCTGGGGGCCTACGAGCAGTACTTC
D gene: -
J gene: TRBJ2-7
clone size: few
V gene: TRBV28

CDR3 protein: CVISPTPGLAAIYNEQFF
CDR3 DNA: TGTGTCATCAGTCCCACGCCGGGACTAGCGGCTATATACAATGAGCAGTTCTTC
D gene: TRBD2
J gene: TRBJ2-1
clone size: -
V gene: TRBV12-3/TRBV12-4

CDR3 protein: CSAGRRGNTGVLFF
CDR3 DNA: TGCAGCGCAGGCAGGCGGGGGAACACCGGGGTGCTGTTTTTT
D gene: TRBD2
J gene: TRBJ2-2
clone size: -
V gene: TRBV29-1

CDR3 protein: CASSTGFTNTEAFF
CDR3 DNA: TGTGCCAGCAGTACCGGATTCACTAACACTGAAGCTTTCTTT
D gene: -
J gene: TRBJ1-1
clone size: -
V gene: TRBV12-3/TRBV12-4

CDR3 protein: CASSQETGRTNEKLFF
CDR3 DNA: TGTGCCAGCAGCCAAGAGACGGGGAGAACTAATGAAAAACTGTTTTTT
D gene: -
J gene: TRBJ1-4
clone size: few
V gene: TRBV4-2

CDR3 protein: CSANPTSGRANQQFF
CDR3 DNA: TGCAGTGCTAACCCAACTAGCGGGAGGGCCAATCAGCAGTTCTTC
D gene: TRBD2
J gene: TRBJ2-1
clone size: -
V gene: TRBV20-1

CDR3 protein: CASSQVDEDTQYF
CDR3 DNA: TGTGCCAGCAGCCAAGTTGACGAGGATACGCAGTATTTT
D gene: -
J gene: TRBJ2-3
clone size: -
V gene: TRBV4-2

CDR3 protein: CASSHLGSGLIGAYDYTF
CDR3 DNA: TGCGCCAGCAGCCATCTCGGGTCAGGGCTGATCGGGGCTTATGACTACACCTTC
D gene: -
J gene: TRBJ1-2
clone size: -
V gene: TRBV4-3